The clone carrying this T cell receptor (beta chain) was seen a few times. What it binds is unknown. The data belong to a study of beta chain features in type 1 diabetes. Study observations and caveats: Shorter TCRB CDR3s, moderately but significantly so, were found in Type 1 diabetes patients in all four CD4+ subsets.

The V segment lost 7 bases and the J segment 4 bases; nucleotides outside the gene matches: 10. Germline values: CDR1 MDHEN, CDR2 SYDVKM. The CDR3 loop spans 16 amino acids. Isolated RNA was reverse transcribed in full, so expressed TCRB transcripts were sequenced. Method: immunoSEQ multiplex PCR; TCRdb's copy keeps in-frame clones and lacks some. The sample consists of about 260,000 clones, roughly 21% of them appearing once. This chain uses TRBV28 with TRBJ2-1; 10 bases line up with TRBD1. The sequenced sample consisted of naive CD4+ T cells from blood. The sequence was obtained from a woman aged 40 to 50 with type 1 diabetes. CDR3 sequence: CASTLVDRGSYNEQFF. Written as DNA, the CDR3 is TGTGCCAGCACCTTGGTGGACAGGGGGAGTTACAATGAGCAGTTCTTC.